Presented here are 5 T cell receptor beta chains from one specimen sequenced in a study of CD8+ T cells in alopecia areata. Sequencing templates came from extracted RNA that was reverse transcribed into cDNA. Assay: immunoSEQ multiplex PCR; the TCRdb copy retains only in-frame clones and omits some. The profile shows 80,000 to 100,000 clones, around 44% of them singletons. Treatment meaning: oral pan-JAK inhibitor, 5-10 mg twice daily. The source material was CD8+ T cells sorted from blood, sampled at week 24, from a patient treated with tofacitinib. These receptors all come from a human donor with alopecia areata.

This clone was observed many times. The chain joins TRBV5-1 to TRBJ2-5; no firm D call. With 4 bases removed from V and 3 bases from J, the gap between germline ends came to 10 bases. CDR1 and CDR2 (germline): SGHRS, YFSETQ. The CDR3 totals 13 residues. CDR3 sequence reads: CASSVYTEETQYF. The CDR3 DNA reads TGCGCCAGCAGCGTCTACACTGAAGAGACCCAGTACTTC. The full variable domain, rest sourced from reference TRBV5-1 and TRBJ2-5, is KAGVTQTPRYLIKTRGQQVTLSCSPISGHRSVSWYQQTPGQGLQFLFEYFSETQRNKGNFPGRFSGRQFSNSRSEMNVSTLELGDSALYLCASSVYTEETQYFGPGTRLLVL.

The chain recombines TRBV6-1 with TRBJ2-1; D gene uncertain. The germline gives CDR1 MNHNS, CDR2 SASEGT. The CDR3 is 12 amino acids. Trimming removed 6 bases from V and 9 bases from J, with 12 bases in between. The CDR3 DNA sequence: TGTGCCAGCAGCGACGGTCGTGGTGAGCAGTTCTTC. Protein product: CASSDGRGEQFF.

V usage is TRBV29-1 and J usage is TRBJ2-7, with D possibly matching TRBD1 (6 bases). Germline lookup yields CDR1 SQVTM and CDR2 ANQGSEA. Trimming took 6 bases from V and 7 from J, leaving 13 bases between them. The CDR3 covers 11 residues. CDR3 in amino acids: CSVLRGYEQYF. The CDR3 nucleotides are TGCAGCGTACTGAGGGGGTATGAGCAGTACTTC.

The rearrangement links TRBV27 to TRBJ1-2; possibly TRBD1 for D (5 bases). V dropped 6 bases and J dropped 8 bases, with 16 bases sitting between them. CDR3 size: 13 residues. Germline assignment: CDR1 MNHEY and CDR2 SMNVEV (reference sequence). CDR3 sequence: CASRQAPNWGYTF. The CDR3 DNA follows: TGTGCCAGCAGACAGGCACCAAATTGGGGCTACACCTTC.

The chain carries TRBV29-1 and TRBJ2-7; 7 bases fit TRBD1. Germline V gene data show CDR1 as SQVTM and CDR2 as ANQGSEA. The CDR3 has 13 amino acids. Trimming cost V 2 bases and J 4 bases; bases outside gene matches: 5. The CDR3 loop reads CSVEKGQSYEQYF. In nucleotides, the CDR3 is TGCAGCGTTGAAAAGGGACAGTCTTACGAGCAGTACTTC.